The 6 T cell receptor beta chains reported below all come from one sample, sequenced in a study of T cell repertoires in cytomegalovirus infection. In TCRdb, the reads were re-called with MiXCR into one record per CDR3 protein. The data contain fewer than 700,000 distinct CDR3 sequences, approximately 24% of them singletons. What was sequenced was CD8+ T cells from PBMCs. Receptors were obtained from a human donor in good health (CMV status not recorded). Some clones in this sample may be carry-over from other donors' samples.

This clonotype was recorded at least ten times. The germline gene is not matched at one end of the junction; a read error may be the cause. The CDR3 nucleotides read TGTGCCAGCACCTTAGGGGGTGATGGCTACACCTTC. Its protein product is CASTLGGDGYTF. The chain uses TRBV7-9 and TRBJ1-2; maybe TRBD1 (6 bases). Germline V gene lookup returns CDR1 SEHNR and CDR2 FQNEAQ (reference sequence). The CDR3 covers 12 residues. Complete variable domain (other parts from reference TRBV7-9 and TRBJ1-2): DTGVSQNPRHKITKRGQNVTFRCDPISEHNRLYWYRQTLGQGPEFLTYFQNEAQLEKSRLLSDRFSAERPKGSFSTLEIQRTEQGDSAMYLCASTLGGDGYTFGSGTRLTVV.

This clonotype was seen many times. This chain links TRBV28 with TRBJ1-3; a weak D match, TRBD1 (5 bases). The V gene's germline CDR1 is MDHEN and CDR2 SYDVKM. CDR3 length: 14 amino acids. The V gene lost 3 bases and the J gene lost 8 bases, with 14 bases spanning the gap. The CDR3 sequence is CASSLGVGTDTIYF. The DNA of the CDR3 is TGTGCCAGCAGTTTGGGGGTCGGGACCGACACCATATATTTT.

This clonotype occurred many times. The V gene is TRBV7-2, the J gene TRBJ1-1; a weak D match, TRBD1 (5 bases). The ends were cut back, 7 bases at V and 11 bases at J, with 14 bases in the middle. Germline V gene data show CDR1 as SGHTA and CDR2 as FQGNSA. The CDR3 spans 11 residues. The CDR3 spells CASIGGGRAFF. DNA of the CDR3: TGTGCCAGCATCGGGGGGGGGAGGGCTTTCTTT.

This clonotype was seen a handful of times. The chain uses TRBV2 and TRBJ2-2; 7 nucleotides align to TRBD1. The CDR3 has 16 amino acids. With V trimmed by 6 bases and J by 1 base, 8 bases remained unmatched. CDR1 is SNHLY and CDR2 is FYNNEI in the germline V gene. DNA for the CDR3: TGTGCCAGCAGGATGAGACAGGGATTGAACACCGGGGAGCTGTTTTTT. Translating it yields CASRMRQGLNTGELFF.

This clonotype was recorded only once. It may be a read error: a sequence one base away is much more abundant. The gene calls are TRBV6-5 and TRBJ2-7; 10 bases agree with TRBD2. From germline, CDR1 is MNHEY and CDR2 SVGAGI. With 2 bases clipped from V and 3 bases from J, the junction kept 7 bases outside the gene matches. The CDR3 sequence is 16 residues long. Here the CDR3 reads CASSYVTSGVYYEQYF. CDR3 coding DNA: TGTGCCAGCAGTTACGTTACTAGCGGGGTTTACTACGAGCAGTACTTC.

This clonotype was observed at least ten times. CDR3 DNA: TGTGCCAGCCATACAGGGTACAATGAGCAGTTCTTC. It is translated as CASHTGYNEQFF. J is TRBJ2-1 and V is TRBV12-3 or TRBV12-4; TRBD1 is a possible D gene (6 bases). V was cut by 8 bases and J by 4 bases, with 9 bases left in between. The CDR3 length is 12 residues.